Listed below are T cell receptor beta chains from one sample, sequenced in a study of a mutant IDH1 vaccine in newly diagnosed glioma. Clones were read by immunoSEQ multiplex PCR, and TCRdb kept only the in-frame ones, dropping some. The sample lists tens of thousands of clones, 76% seen once, with more than 9% in the top ten. The antigens for these receptors are not known. The sequencing here drew on PBMCs, taken from a glioma patient whose treatment included an IDH1 peptide vaccine. These receptors all come from a man aged 35 to 55 with glioma. Each CDR3 is given with its conserved first and last residue. A D gene is named only where the DNA matches it firmly. The size of a clone is reported for some rows only, either as once, few or many, or as a class for expanded clones.

length: 17
size: -
J: TRBJ2-7
D: TRBD2
V: TRBV28
DNA: TGTGCCAGCAGTCCCCCCAGTTTGCTAGCGGTGGCCTACGAGCAGTACTTC
CDR3: CASSPPSLLAVAYEQYF

length: 14
size: -
J: TRBJ1-1
D: -
V: TRBV5-4
DNA: TGTGCCAGCAGCTTGGTGGGGGCATTCACTGAAGCTTTCTTT
CDR3: CASSLVGAFTEAFF

length: 14
size: -
J: TRBJ2-3
D: -
V: TRBV7-2
DNA: TGTGCCAGCAGCTGGCGCGCTAGCACAGATACGCAGTATTTT
CDR3: CASSWRASTDTQYF

length: 14
size: -
J: TRBJ2-3
D: -
V: TRBV5-1
DNA: TGCGCCAGCAGCCCCGCAGGGAAAACAGATACGCAGTATTTT
CDR3: CASSPAGKTDTQYF

length: 15
size: -
J: TRBJ2-6
D: -
V: TRBV7-9
DNA: TGTGCCAGCAGCTTCTCCGAGTCTGGGGCCAACGTCCTGACTTTC
CDR3: CASSFSESGANVLTF

length: 14
size: -
J: TRBJ1-1
D: -
V: TRBV27
DNA: TGTGCCAGCTCAGGCATCGGACGGGATCCTGAAGCTTTCTTT
CDR3: CASSGIGRDPEAFF

length: 14
size: -
J: TRBJ2-1
D: TRBD1
V: TRBV27
DNA: TGTGCCAGCAGGGGACAGGACCCCTACAATGAGCAGTTCTTC
CDR3: CASRGQDPYNEQFF

length: 16
size: -
J: TRBJ2-1
D: -
V: TRBV19
DNA: TGTGCCAGTAGTATTTCACACACCAGCTCCTACAATGAGCAGTTCTTC
CDR3: CASSISHTSSYNEQFF

length: 13
size: -
J: TRBJ2-7
D: -
V: TRBV19
DNA: TGTGCCAGTACTGGACGGAGCTCCTACGAGCAGTACTTC
CDR3: CASTGRSSYEQYF

length: 16
size: -
J: TRBJ2-1
D: TRBD2
V: TRBV4-1
DNA: TGCGCCAGCAGCCAAGAGTGGACTAGCTCCTACAATGAGCAGTTCTTC
CDR3: CASSQEWTSSYNEQFF

length: 15
size: few
J: TRBJ2-5
D: -
V: TRBV5-4
DNA: TGTGCCAGCAGCTCCCGGGCCCAGGGGCGGGAGACCCAGTACTTC
CDR3: CASSSRAQGRETQYF

length: 15
size: -
J: TRBJ2-2
D: -
V: TRBV5-4
DNA: TGTGCCAGCAGCACGAAGGGACGGAACACCGGGGAGCTGTTTTTT
CDR3: CASSTKGRNTGELFF

length: 14
size: -
J: TRBJ2-7
D: TRBD2
V: TRBV5-8
DNA: TGTGCCAGCAGCTCCGGACTAGCGGAACACGAGCAGTACTTC
CDR3: CASSSGLAEHEQYF

length: 14
size: -
J: TRBJ1-2
D: TRBD1
V: TRBV7-8
DNA: TGTGCCAGCAGCTCCATCCCAGGGGGCAATGGCTACACCTTC
CDR3: CASSSIPGGNGYTF

length: 16
size: -
J: TRBJ1-4
D: -
V: TRBV19
DNA: TGTGCCAGTAGTATCGGGACGGTCCGATCTAATGAAAAACTGTTTTTT
CDR3: CASSIGTVRSNEKLFF

length: 12
size: -
J: TRBJ1-6
D: -
V: TRBV30
DNA: TGTGCCTGGAATTCTCGGGGTTCACCCCTCCACTTT
CDR3: CAWNSRGSPLHF

length: 15
size: -
J: TRBJ2-2
D: TRBD2
V: TRBV5-4
DNA: TGTGCCAGCAGCTTGGTAGCGGGAGTGAACGGGGAGCTGTTTTTT
CDR3: CASSLVAGVNGELFF

length: 17
size: -
J: TRBJ2-5
D: TRBD2
V: TRBV4-1
DNA: TGCGCCAGCAGCCAAGAGGTGGGGCGGGAGTCAGGCGAGACCCAGTACTTC
CDR3: CASSQEVGRESGETQYF

length: 14
size: -
J: TRBJ2-1
D: TRBD1
V: TRBV18
DNA: TGTGCTTCCTCTGGGGACAGGGGCTACAATGAGCAGTTCTTC
CDR3: CASSGDRGYNEQFF

length: 14
size: -
J: TRBJ2-7
D: -
V: TRBV18
DNA: TGTGCCAGCTCACCCCCGGGACGGACCTACGAGCAGTACTTC
CDR3: CASSPPGRTYEQYF

length: 15
size: -
J: TRBJ1-5
D: TRBD1
V: TRBV10-2
DNA: TGCGCCAGCAGTGAACTTGACAGGGCCGGGCAGCCCCAGCATTTT
CDR3: CASSELDRAGQPQHF

length: 16
size: -
J: TRBJ1-5
D: -
V: TRBV19
DNA: TGTGCCAGTAGTCAACGGAGGGAATATAGCAATCAGCCCCAGCATTTT
CDR3: CASSQRREYSNQPQHF

length: 14
size: -
J: TRBJ1-5
D: -
V: TRBV7-8
DNA: TGTGCCAGCAGCTTAGCGCGTGTTAATCAGCCCCAGCATTTT
CDR3: CASSLARVNQPQHF

length: 13
size: -
J: TRBJ2-2
D: -
V: TRBV7-6
DNA: TGTGCCAGCAGCGAGACAGGCGCCGGGGAGCTGTTTTTT
CDR3: CASSETGAGELFF

length: 13
size: few
J: TRBJ1-2
D: -
V: TRBV14
DNA: TGTGCCAGCAGCCAATCTCGGGGAAATGGCTACACCTTC
CDR3: CASSQSRGNGYTF

length: 13
size: -
J: TRBJ2-7
D: -
V: TRBV7-8
DNA: TGTGCCAGTGGTGGGCCGGCCGAGGGCGAGCAGTACTTC
CDR3: CASGGPAEGEQYF

length: 14
size: once
J: TRBJ2-2
D: -
V: TRBV6-5
DNA: TGTGCCAGCAGTTACCGAAGGGAGACCGGGGAGCTGTTTTTT
CDR3: CASSYRRETGELFF

length: 12
size: -
J: TRBJ1-1
D: -
V: TRBV4-3
DNA: TGCGCCAGCAGCCCCCGCGGGGGTGAAGCTTTCTTT
CDR3: CASSPRGGEAFF

length: 16
size: -
J: TRBJ2-1
D: -
V: TRBV16
DNA: TGTGCCAGCAGCCCAAGTGTGGCTAGCAGCTACAATGAGCAGTTCTTC
CDR3: CASSPSVASSYNEQFF

length: 13
size: -
J: TRBJ2-2
D: -
V: TRBV6-4
DNA: TGTGCCAGCAGTTTGACTAGCACCGGGGAGCTGTTTTTT
CDR3: CASSLTSTGELFF